The subject of this entry is one TCR beta chain. Its antigen is unidentified. With 5 bases clipped from V and 0 bases from J, the junction kept 10 bases outside the gene matches. Germline V gives CDR1 MNHEY, CDR2 SMNVEV (reference sequence). This CDR3 comprises 17 residues. Method: immunoSEQ multiplex PCR; TCRdb's copy keeps in-frame clones and lacks some. The data show tens of thousands of clones, under 95% seen once. The data derive from a study of T cell responses to AZD1222 COVID-19 vaccine. Study-level findings and limits: There were vaccine-associated CD4 TCRs across spike, dominant at 160-218 and 743-854.

The V and J genes are TRBV27 and TRBJ2-5; 9 bases are a match to TRBD1. This receptor was obtained from an adult who received the AZD1222 COVID-19 vaccine. The sample was peripheral blood, taken 28 days after the second AZD1222 dose. The chain's CDR3 is CASSEDRGTVNQETQYF. The CDR3 bases are TGTGCCAGCAGTGAGGACAGGGGAACTGTGAACCAAGAGACCCAGTACTTC.